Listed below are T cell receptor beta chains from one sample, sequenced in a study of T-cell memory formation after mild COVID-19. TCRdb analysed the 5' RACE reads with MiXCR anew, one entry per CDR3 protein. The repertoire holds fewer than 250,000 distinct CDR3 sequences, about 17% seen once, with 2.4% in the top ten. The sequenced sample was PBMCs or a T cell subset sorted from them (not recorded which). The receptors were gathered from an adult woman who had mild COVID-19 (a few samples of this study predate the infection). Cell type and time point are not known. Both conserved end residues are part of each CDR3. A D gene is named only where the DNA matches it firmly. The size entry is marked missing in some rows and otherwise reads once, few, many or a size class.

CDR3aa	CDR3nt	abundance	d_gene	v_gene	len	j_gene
CASTPSGGQETQYF	TGCGCCAGCACCCCCTCGGGGGGTCAAGAGACCCAGTACTTC	few	TRBD2	TRBV5-1	14	TRBJ2-5
CAWSVRDTEAFF	TGTGCCTGGAGTGTAAGGGACACTGAAGCTTTCTTT	few	NA	TRBV30	12	TRBJ1-1
CASSQVTGAIIGYTF	TGTGCCAGCAGCCAAGTCACAGGGGCCATCATCGGCTACACCTTC	NA	TRBD1	TRBV4-2	15	TRBJ1-2
CASSLAMGGKDF	TGTGCCAGCAGCTTGGCCATGGGGGGAAAGGACTTC	NA	NA	TRBV5-6	12	TRBJ2-7
CAITSTQGQAFF	TGTGCCATCACATCAACACAGGGGCAAGCTTTCTTT	NA	TRBD1	TRBV10-3	12	TRBJ1-1
CASSRTGGAYEQYF	TGTGCCAGCTCACGGACAGGGGGTGCTTACGAGCAGTACTTC	NA	TRBD1	TRBV18	14	TRBJ2-7
CASSYQSNGDYGYTF	TGTGCCAGCAGCTACCAGTCTAATGGCGACTATGGCTACACCTTC	many	NA	TRBV7-2	15	TRBJ1-2
CASSLGQGNNQPQHF	TGTGCCAGCAGCTTGGGGCAGGGGAACAATCAGCCCCAGCATTTT	NA	NA	TRBV5-5	15	TRBJ1-5
CASSVTTSGYGEQYF	TGTGCCAGCAGCGTCACGACTAGCGGGTATGGGGAGCAGTACTTC	many	TRBD2	TRBV9	15	TRBJ2-7
CASSVTGTGAGNTIYF	TGTGCCAGCAGCGTAACTGGGACAGGGGCTGGAAACACCATATATTTT	few	TRBD1	TRBV9	16	TRBJ1-3
CSAGLAGGPTDTQYF	TGCAGCGCCGGACTAGCGGGAGGCCCCACAGATACGCAGTATTTT	NA	TRBD2	TRBV29-1	15	TRBJ2-3
CASTSDGGSYEQYF	TGCGCCAGCACTTCGGACGGAGGCTCCTACGAGCAGTACTTC	many	NA	TRBV5-1	14	TRBJ2-7
CASSPGLAATDTQYF	TGCGCCAGCAGCCCCGGCTTGGCGGCCACAGATACGCAGTATTTT	NA	NA	TRBV5-1	15	TRBJ2-3
CAWSVVGGSSGANVLTF	TGTGCCTGGAGTGTGGTCGGCGGAAGCTCTGGGGCCAACGTCCTGACTTTC	NA	NA	TRBV30	17	TRBJ2-6
CASRINYGYTF	TGTGCCAGCAGGATTAACTATGGCTACACCTTC	few	NA	TRBV7-2	11	TRBJ1-2
CASRIQPGGLNTEAFF	TGCGCCAGCAGGATCCAGCCCGGGGGATTGAACACTGAAGCTTTCTTT	few	NA	TRBV5-1	16	TRBJ1-1
CASRRRDRDTGELFF	TGTGCCAGCAGACGGCGGGACAGAGACACCGGGGAGCTGTTTTTT	NA	NA	TRBV5-6	15	TRBJ2-2
CSASLGRGMANEKLFF	TGCAGTGCTAGCCTTGGCAGGGGAATGGCTAATGAAAAACTGTTTTTT	NA	NA	TRBV20-1	16	TRBJ1-4
CASRDPATNEKLFF	TGTGCCAGCAGGGACCCTGCCACTAATGAAAAACTGTTTTTT	NA	NA	TRBV6-6	14	TRBJ1-4
CSARDPGMGNTIYF	TGCAGTGCTAGAGATCCTGGCATGGGCAACACCATATATTTT	NA	NA	TRBV20-1	14	TRBJ1-3
CASSQSRQETQYF	TGTGCCAGCAGCCAATCCCGCCAAGAGACCCAGTACTTC	NA	NA	TRBV3-1	13	TRBJ2-5
CASSLGTGGIQYF	TGTGCCAGCAGTTTAGGGACAGGGGGAATTCAGTACTTC	NA	TRBD1	TRBV12-3/TRBV12-4	13	TRBJ2-4
CASSPDRVQEAFF	TGTGCCAGCAGCCCCGACAGGGTGCAGGAAGCTTTCTTT	many	TRBD1	TRBV7-2	13	TRBJ1-1
CASSFIEKETQYF	TGCGCCAGCAGCTTCATTGAAAAAGAGACCCAGTACTTC	few	NA	TRBV5-1	13	TRBJ2-5
CASSLGRSVKETQYF	TGCGCCAGCAGCTTGGGGCGGTCTGTGAAAGAGACCCAGTACTTC	many	NA	TRBV5-1	15	TRBJ2-5
CASSPRRGTEAFF	TGTGCCAGCAGCCCCAGAAGGGGGACTGAAGCTTTCTTT	NA	NA	TRBV9	13	TRBJ1-1
CASSFTQTGGSNNSPLHF	TGCGCCAGCAGCTTTACTCAGACGGGGGGGTCTAATAATTCACCCCTCCACTTT	many	NA	TRBV5-1	18	TRBJ1-6
CASSPHRLGAGLGTGELFF	TGCGCCAGCAGCCCACACCGGTTGGGGGCGGGGTTGGGCACCGGGGAGCTGTTTTTT	many	NA	TRBV4-1	19	TRBJ2-2
CASSQDRRGQYF	TGTGCCAGCAGCCAAGATCGAAGGGGGCAGTACTTC	few	NA	TRBV4-2	12	TRBJ2-7
CAISESRDRSTDTQYF	TGTGCCATCAGCGAGAGCCGGGACAGGAGCACAGATACGCAGTATTTT	NA	TRBD1	TRBV2	16	TRBJ2-3
CASSHTGGDIPYEQYF	TGCGCCAGCAGCCACACAGGGGGCGATATTCCCTACGAGCAGTACTTC	NA	TRBD1	TRBV5-1	16	TRBJ2-7
CAIRDSGTGSYEQYF	TGTGCCATCAGGGATTCCGGGACGGGGTCCTACGAGCAGTACTTC	NA	NA	TRBV10-3	15	TRBJ2-7
CASSEAGASTDTQYF	TGCGCCAGCAGCGAGGCCGGTGCTAGCACAGATACGCAGTATTTT	few	NA	TRBV5-1	15	TRBJ2-3
CSAVPLAGGTDTQYF	TGCAGCGCCGTACCACTAGCGGGAGGGACAGATACGCAGTATTTT	NA	TRBD2	TRBV29-1	15	TRBJ2-3
CASTLSGGVNGYTF	TGTGCCAGCACACTCAGTGGGGGTGTGAATGGCTACACCTTC	NA	NA	TRBV6-5	14	TRBJ1-2
CASSPSPQGPNTEAFF	TGTGCCAGCAGCCCGTCCCCACAGGGGCCGAACACTGAAGCTTTCTTT	few	TRBD1	TRBV4-2	16	TRBJ1-1
CASSVGIGTDTQYF	TGCGCCAGCAGCGTAGGTATAGGCACAGATACGCAGTATTTT	few	NA	TRBV5-1	14	TRBJ2-3
CASSFSGGARTEAFF	TGCGCCAGCAGCTTCTCCGGGGGGGCTCGCACTGAAGCTTTCTTT	few	NA	TRBV5-1	15	TRBJ1-1
CASSLRQGANYGYTF	TGTGCCAGCAGTTTACGACAGGGGGCTAACTATGGCTACACCTTC	many	TRBD1	TRBV12-3/TRBV12-4	15	TRBJ1-2
CASSLESGINTEAFF	TGTGCCAGCAGCTTAGAGTCAGGGATAAACACTGAAGCTTTCTTT	few	NA	TRBV7-6	15	TRBJ1-1
CASSLDPMRGSNQPQHF	TGTGCCAGCAGTTTAGACCCTATGCGGGGGAGCAATCAGCCCCAGCATTTT	NA	NA	TRBV12-3/TRBV12-4	17	TRBJ1-5
CASRETSANYGYTF	TGCGCCAGCCGTGAGACCTCAGCTAACTATGGCTACACCTTC	NA	NA	TRBV5-1	14	TRBJ1-2
CASSQGKQYF	TGCGCCAGCAGCCAGGGGAAGCAGTACTTC	NA	NA	TRBV5-1	10	TRBJ2-7
CASSLGGGGRETQYF	TGTGCCAGCAGCTTAGGTGGCGGGGGGCGAGAGACCCAGTACTTC	NA	TRBD2	TRBV11-2	15	TRBJ2-5
CATSRDRWTPTDTQYF	TGTGCCACCAGCAGAGATCGTTGGACACCCACAGATACGCAGTATTTT	few	NA	TRBV15	16	TRBJ2-3
CASSPDINQPQHF	TGTGCCAGCAGCCCTGACATAAATCAGCCCCAGCATTTT	NA	NA	TRBV9	13	TRBJ1-5
CASSPPFRGGDTQYF	TGTGCCAGCAGTCCTCCCTTCAGGGGTGGGGATACGCAGTATTTT	NA	NA	TRBV12-3/TRBV12-4	15	TRBJ2-3
CASSLLDTTLGQYF	TGTGCCAGCAGCCTCCTGGACACCACCTTAGGGCAGTACTTC	few	NA	TRBV3-1	14	TRBJ2-7
CASSVVPLTEQFF	TGTGCCAGCAGCGTAGTCCCTCTAACTGAGCAGTTCTTC	NA	NA	TRBV9	13	TRBJ2-1
CASTLGRQGYTGELFF	TGTGCCAGCACCTTGGGTCGTCAGGGGTACACCGGGGAGCTGTTTTTT	many	NA	TRBV27	16	TRBJ2-2
CSARVGDRVTDTQYF	TGCAGTGCTAGAGTCGGCGACAGAGTCACAGATACGCAGTATTTT	few	NA	TRBV20-1	15	TRBJ2-3